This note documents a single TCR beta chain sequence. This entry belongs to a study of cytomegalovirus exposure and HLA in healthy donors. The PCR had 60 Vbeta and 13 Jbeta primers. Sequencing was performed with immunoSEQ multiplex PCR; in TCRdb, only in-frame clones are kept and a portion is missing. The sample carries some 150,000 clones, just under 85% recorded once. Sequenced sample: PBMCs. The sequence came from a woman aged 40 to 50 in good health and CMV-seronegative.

The DNA of the CDR3 is TGTGCTAGTGGCGGAGGAGCGGGGGACTCTGGGGCCAACGTCCTGACTTTC. Encoded protein: CASGGGAGDSGANVLTF. This rearrangement joins TRBV12-5 to TRBJ2-6; 8 bases are a match to TRBD2. The CDR3 consists of 17 residues. From germline, CDR1 is LGHNT and CDR2 FRNRAP. After removal of 6 bases from V and 0 bases from J, the junction contained 7 bases not matched to a gene. The full variable domain, rest sourced from reference TRBV12-5 and TRBJ2-6, is DARVTQTPRHKVTEMGQEVTMRCQPILGHNTVFWYRQTMMQGLELLAYFRNRAPLDDSGMPKDRFSAEMPDATLATLKIQPSEPRDSAVYFCASGGGAGDSGANVLTFGAGSRLTVL.